The 18 T cell receptor beta chains reported below all come from one sample, sequenced in a study of blood T cell repertoires in COVID-19. The repertoire was sequenced with immunoSEQ multiplex PCR; TCRdb's copy has only in-frame clones and lacks some. The sample contains roughly 70,000 clones, 80% to 95% of which appear only once. The sample was peripheral blood. These receptor sequences come from a human donor in a cohort sampled during active COVID-19.

The J gene is TRBJ1-2, the V gene TRBV2, with TRBD1 identical over 7 bases. This CDR3 spans 14 amino acids. CDR1 is SNHLY and CDR2 is FYNNEI in the germline V gene. V shed 3 bases, J shed 4 bases, and the junction held 5 bases outside the gene matches. The CDR3 sequence: CASSDRRDSYGYTF. DNA for the CDR3: TGTGCCAGCAGTGATCGACGGGACAGCTATGGCTACACCTTC.

The rearrangement links TRBV4-2 to TRBJ2-1; 13 bases match TRBD2. V lost 3 bases, J lost 5 bases, and 4 bases stayed unmatched. Germline CDR1 reads LGHNA; CDR2 reads YNFKEQ. The CDR3 contains 16 residues. The CDR3 nucleotides are TGTGCCAGCAGCCAGGGACTAGCGGGGCCCAACAATGAGCAGTTCTTC. Its protein is CASSQGLAGPNNEQFF.

CDR3 amino acids: CASSLLGTENSPLHF. The DNA of the CDR3 is TGTGCCAGCAGCTTACTCGGGACAGAAAATTCACCCCTCCACTTT. This sequence joins TRBV7-9 and TRBJ1-6; 7 bases match TRBD1. Losses at the gene ends were 2 bases for V and 7 bases for J; bases not matched to a gene: 5. The CDR3 extends over 15 amino acids. Germline values: CDR1 SEHNR, CDR2 FQNEAQ (reference sequence).

V is TRBV24-1 and J is TRBJ1-1; D may be TRBD1 (5 bases). CDR1 and CDR2 from the germline V gene are KGHDR and SFDVKD. V was clipped by 2 bases and J by 3 bases, with 12 bases between them. The CDR3 runs 15 residues. CDR3 sequence: CATSDSEGRDTEAFF. CDR3 bases: TGTGCCACCAGTGATTCGGAGGGGAGAGACACTGAAGCTTTCTTT.

The chain couples TRBV28 to TRBJ2-1; 12 bases align to TRBD2. V gave up 5 bases and J gave up 7 bases; unmatched junction bases: 6. This CDR3 comprises 15 residues. Germline V gene data show CDR1 as MDHEN and CDR2 as SYDVKM. CDR3 region: CASSPLAGGYNEQFF. The CDR3 DNA reads TGTGCCAGCAGTCCTCTAGCGGGGGGGTATAATGAGCAGTTCTTC.

This chain uses TRBV9 with TRBJ2-1; 9 nucleotides line up with TRBD1. V lost 2 bases to trimming and J lost 8 bases; unmatched junction nucleotides: 8. Germline V gene lookup returns CDR1 SGDLS and CDR2 YYNGEE. The CDR3 is 15 residues long. This CDR3 reads CASSVRDRALDEQFF. Written as DNA, the CDR3 is TGTGCCAGCAGCGTCCGGGACAGGGCCCTCGATGAGCAGTTCTTC.

The chain recombines TRBV6-5 with TRBJ1-4, with TRBD1 identical over 8 bases. Germline-derived CDR1 and CDR2 are MNHEY and SVGAGI. The CDR3 totals 15 residues. Germline trimming cut 6 bases from V and 0 bases from J; bases unmatched to any gene: 3. As DNA, the CDR3 is TGTGCCAGCAGGACAGGGGATGCAACTAATGAAAAACTGTTTTTT. It encodes CASRTGDATNEKLFF.

This clone has only a few counts. This chain links TRBV6-5 with TRBJ1-2; no clear D gene. The CDR3 consists of 11 residues. The germline V and J ends were trimmed by 6 bases and 4 bases, with 6 bases remaining between them. Germline lookup yields CDR1 MNHEY and CDR2 SVGAGI. The CDR3 spells CASRTVYGYTF. CDR3 DNA sequence: TGTGCCAGCAGAACAGTCTATGGCTACACCTTC.

This clone was recorded once. The chain links TRBV2 to TRBJ2-1; 9 bases line up with TRBD1. V was clipped by 6 bases and J by 4 bases; unmatched bases: 7. This CDR3 comprises 15 residues. Germline V gene data show CDR1 as SNHLY and CDR2 as FYNNEI. CDR3 protein: CASRPDRGAYNEQFF. In nucleotides, the CDR3 is TGTGCCAGCAGGCCGGACAGGGGCGCGTACAATGAGCAGTTCTTC. Looking up the rest from reference TRBV2 and TRBJ2-1 gives the full variable domain: EPEVTQTPSHQVTQMGQEVILRCVPISNHLYFYWYRQILGQKVEFLVSFYNNEISEKSEIFDDQFSVERPDGSNFTLKIRSTKLEDSAMYFCASRPDRGAYNEQFFGPGTRLTVL.

This clone came up a few times. The gene calls are TRBV5-1 and TRBJ2-3, with TRBD1 as a possible D gene (5 bases). With 0 bases removed from V and 3 bases from J, the gap between germline ends came to 11 bases. Looked up from germline, CDR1 is SGHRS and CDR2 is YFSETQ. The CDR3 totals 15 residues. CDR3 region: CASSLEGQGTDTQYF. The CDR3 region has the DNA TGCGCCAGCAGCTTGGAAGGTCAGGGAACAGATACGCAGTATTTT.

The gene calls are TRBV5-4 and TRBJ2-2; TRBD1 agrees at 7 bases. CDR1 and CDR2 from the germline V gene are SGHNT and YYREEE (reference sequence). V was clipped by 4 bases and J by 4 bases; unmatched bases: 10. The CDR3 runs to 16 residues. CDR3 coding DNA: TGTGCCAGCAGCGCTGGGACAGACAAGAGCACCGGGGAGCTGTTTTTT. Residues: CASSAGTDKSTGELFF.

The V gene is TRBV6-2 or TRBV6-3, the J gene TRBJ2-2; 7 positions match TRBD1. After removal of 6 bases from V and 4 bases from J, the junction contained 14 bases not matched to a gene. Per the germline V gene, CDR1 is MNHEY and CDR2 is SVGEGT. The CDR3 has 17 amino acids. The CDR3 sequence: CASSPGYRGFGTGELFF. CDR3 nucleotide sequence: TGTGCCAGCAGCCCCGGATACAGGGGTTTCGGCACCGGGGAGCTGTTTTTT.

The rearrangement joins TRBV6-5 to TRBJ1-3; D not certain. CDR1 and CDR2 (germline): MNHEY, SVGAGI. This CDR3 is built from 15 residues. V shed 1 base and J shed 0 bases, with 7 bases lying between them. CDR3 DNA: TGTGCCAGCAGTTACTTCCGGGACTCTGGAAACACCATATATTTT. It codes for CASSYFRDSGNTIYF.

The rearrangement links TRBV14 to TRBJ2-1, with 10 bases matching TRBD2. CDR3 length: 15 residues. Germline-derived CDR1 and CDR2 are SGHDN and FVKESK. The V and J ends lost 0 bases and 10 bases, in that order; junction bases with no gene match: 6. The CDR3 region has the DNA TGTGCCAGCAGCCAAGAACTACTAGCGGGGAGGGAGCAGTTCTTC. It yields the protein CASSQELLAGREQFF.

This chain joins TRBV9 and TRBJ1-2; D is possibly TRBD1 (6 bases). The CDR3 has 19 amino acids. V lost 1 base to trimming and J lost 4 bases, with 26 bases between them. Germline CDR1 SGDLS, CDR2 YYNGEE. The CDR3 spells CASSVLSGGALTIGYGYTF. The CDR3, as DNA: TGTGCCAGCAGCGTATTGAGTGGGGGGGCCCTGACCATCGGCTATGGCTACACCTTC.

The genes are TRBV4-2 and TRBJ2-5, with 10 nucleotides matching TRBD2. The CDR3 is made up of 16 amino acids. From germline, CDR1 is LGHNA and CDR2 YNFKEQ. J lost 5 bases, V lost 4 bases, and 10 bases had no gene match. In nucleotides, the CDR3 is TGTGCCAGCAGCCGCCTAGCGGGGGAGGATGAGGAGACCCAGTACTTC. Its translation: CASSRLAGEDEETQYF.

The J gene is TRBJ1-5, the V gene TRBV2; possibly TRBD1 for D (6 bases). The CDR3 contains 14 residues. CDR1 is SNHLY, CDR2 FYNNEI, per germline. V was cut by 1 base and J by 9 bases, with 13 bases left in between. This chain's CDR3 is CASSEGQVARPQHF. CDR3 DNA: TGTGCCAGCAGTGAAGGACAGGTGGCCCGGCCCCAGCATTTT. Filled out from reference TRBV2 and TRBJ1-5, the complete variable domain reads EPEVTQTPSHQVTQMGQEVILRCVPISNHLYFYWYRQILGQKVEFLVSFYNNEISEKSEIFDDQFSVERPDGSNFTLKIRSTKLEDSAMYFCASSEGQVARPQHFGDGTRLSIL.

This clone was seen a single time. The chain combines TRBV9 with TRBJ2-2; possible D gene TRBD1, 5 bases. V was shortened by 4 bases and J by 7 bases, with 26 bases between the two germline ends. Germline-derived CDR1 and CDR2 are SGDLS and YYNGEE. The CDR3 is made up of 18 amino acids. This CDR3 is CASSPRAFSGKQGGELFF. The CDR3 nucleotides are TGTGCCAGCAGCCCACGAGCGTTCTCAGGGAAACAAGGCGGGGAGCTGTTTTTT.